This T cell receptor (beta chain) was sequenced during a study of T cell clonality in common variable immunodeficiency (dated by TCRdb to between 2015 and 2017). Predominantly Caucasian heritage was noted among both the CVID patients and the healthy controls. Heparinized peripheral whole blood samples of roughly 5 to 8.5 ml were obtained from each donor. Genomic DNA from adults with common variable immune deficiency (CVID) and from healthy adult controls was used to sequence TCRbeta CDR3 repertoires. There were around 22 healthy adult volunteers in the control group (roughly 12 female and approximately ten male), ranging in age from about 23 to 66 years, with a mean age of around 33. Diluted blood was density-centrifuged over Hypaque 1077 or Ficoll-Paque to isolate peripheral blood mononuclear cells. Genomic DNA was obtained from unsorted mononuclear cells through either Qiagen column purification or a centrifugation-based method.

For sequencing input, CVID and control samples contributed equivalent amounts of genomic DNA. For every sample, a 60 bp segment covering the rearranged TCRbeta CDR3 region was amplified and then sequenced. The immunoSEQ assay, a bias-corrected multiplex PCR combined with high-throughput sequencing, was used to amplify TCRbeta. Processing in the source paper ran as follows. Every unique nucleotide sequence counted as a clone and was annotated with V, D and J genes, copy number and frequency. Sequences were labeled productive if in frame, and non-productive if out of frame or containing stop codons. As previously described, clonality was computed from Shannon's entropy. The predicted amino acid sequences of productive clones were used to derive the mean CDR3 Kyte-Doolittle hydropathy. Scaled V gene usage was hierarchically clustered using Manhattan distance and complete linkage with the R hclust function. To assess clone sharing by CDR3 amino acid sequence, 12 repertoires per group were resampled over 100 rounds. Repertoires were searched for roughly 63 published EBV-specific and around 230 published CMV-specific TCRbeta sequences. Two CVID samples yielding fewer than 10,000 sequences were excluded from analysis, leaving approximately 42 CVID repertoires. TCRdb took this table from immuneACCESS and kept in-frame rearrangements with V and J called. Such tables lack part of the clones; where checked against another copy, unresolved V genes explain under half of the gap, and the rest is unexplained. The DNA was the basis for D and trimming; V, J and clone size are from that table. The table records over 35,000 clones for this sample, and not one of them appears only once. Roughly a tenth of the sample comes from the top ten.

This clone was seen ten or more times. There is no known antigen for this receptor. From the germline J gene comes the end of the CDR3, since the read stops 3 residues before it. What the authors observed across the whole study: Differences among patients in the CVID cohort limited the correlations between repertoire features and clinical complications. Despite equal DNA input, controls averaged around 87,000 unique sequences per sample versus about 32,000 in CVID samples. Increased TCRbeta clonality was found in CVID subjects compared with healthy controls (t-test p = 0.018), with the increase being most characteristic of about a third of subjects. The authors noted that sequencing repertoires of T cell subpopulations would be needed to clarify what caused the increased clonality in CVID. Fewer TCRbeta clones were shared among CVID subjects than among healthy controls (p < 0.0001). CVID TCRbeta sequences were reported to have fewer deletions and N-nucleotide insertions and to lack highly modified clones with 13 or more V deletions.

The CDR3 runs 15 amino acids, cysteine and phenylalanine included. Part of the CDR3 DNA is given, 36 bases translated from base 1. Looking up the germline V gene yields CDR1 SGHDT and CDR2 YYEEEE. V lost 0 bases and J lost 9 bases, and the count of bases not matched to a germline gene is 5. The chain is made from TRBV5-6 and TRBJ2-1, with 11 central nucleotides matching TRBD2. Material: peripheral blood mononuclear cells. The receptor comes from a person between 18 and 70 years old in good health. The CDR3 in this case is CASSLELAGVAEQFF. The covered CDR3 bases are TGTGCCAGCAGCTTGGAACTAGCGGGAGTAGCTGAG. Outside the CDR3, residues come from the reference TRBV5-6 and TRBJ2-1 proteins, so the full variable domain is: DAGVTQSPTHLIKTRGQQVTLRCSPKSGHDTVSWYQQALGQGPQFIFQYYEEEERQRGNFPDRFSGHQFPNYSSELNVNALLLGDSALYLCASSLELAGVAEQFFGPGTRLTVL.